This TCR beta chain was obtained from a study of OX40 agonist ivuxolimab in advanced cancers. The repertoire was sequenced with immunoSEQ multiplex PCR; TCRdb's copy has only in-frame clones and lacks some. The sample lists roughly 60,000 clones; about 82% were seen once. CDR3 length: 14 amino acids. V lost 3 bases, J lost 8 bases, and 12 bases lay in between. Germline CDR1 reads SGHRS; CDR2 reads YFSETQ. The chain links TRBV5-1 to TRBJ1-6; TRBD1 might be the D (6 bases). This receptor was identified in an adult with an advanced solid tumor such as melanoma, head and neck, liver or kidney cancer. This specimen consisted of CD4+ or CD8+ T cells sorted from blood, obtained in a trial of the OX40 agonist ivuxolimab. The CDR3 DNA sequence: TGCGCCAGCAGCTCAGGGGACGGTGATTCACCCCTCCACTTT. Its translation is CASSSGDGDSPLHF.